What follows describes a single TCR beta chain. This sample stems from a study of blood T cell repertoires in COVID-19. Recovered participants had two consecutive negative NP/OP PCR tests, healthcare professional clearance, or symptom resolution. Only in-frame clones appear in the TCRdb table, and some are missing; sequencing was by immunoSEQ multiplex PCR. The sample carries 400,000 or so clones, 85% to 90% recorded once. Germline CDR1 is KGHSH and CDR2 is LQKENI. The CDR3 runs 13 residues. J lost 7 bases, V lost 6 bases, and 5 bases had no gene match. Sequencing was done on a sample of PBMCs or T cells enriched from blood (not recorded which). The sequence derives from a man aged 30 to 39 who had recovered from COVID-19. This chain uses TRBV18 with TRBJ1-4, with TRBD1 matching 7 bases. The CDR3 reads CASSPDRAEKLFF. The DNA for the CDR3 is TGTGCCAGCTCTCCTGACAGGGCTGAAAAACTGTTTTTT.